A single sample gave rise to the 32 T cell receptor beta chains below, sequenced in a study of blood T cell repertoires in COVID-19. This table comes from immunoSEQ multiplex PCR, and its TCRdb copy is limited to in-frame clones, with some not included. This table holds hundreds of thousands of clones, about 85% found once. The sample was peripheral blood. The source of these receptors is a woman under 30 with acute or convalescent COVID-19.

This chain connects TRBV9 to TRBJ1-5; the D gene is possibly TRBD1 (6 bases). CDR3 length: 15 residues. Trimming pared 4 bases from V and 3 bases from J, leaving 14 bases between. The germline CDR1 and CDR2 sequences are SGDLS and YYNGEE. The CDR3 region has the DNA TGTGCCAGCAGCCCAACGGGGGGCTCCAATCAGCCCCAGCATTTT. Amino acids: CASSPTGGSNQPQHF.

This sequence joins TRBV2 and TRBJ1-3; D might be TRBD1 (5 bases). The germline V gene has CDR1 SNHLY and CDR2 FYNNEI. The ends were cut back, 4 bases at V and 4 bases at J, with 5 bases in the middle. This CDR3 has 12 amino acids. CDR3 DNA sequence: TGTGCCAGCAGTGGACAGGGAAACACCATATATTTT. Its protein is CASSGQGNTIYF.

This chain connects TRBV24-1 to TRBJ2-5; weak D call: TRBD1 (6 bases). This CDR3 is built from 18 residues. Germline CDR1 is KGHDR and CDR2 is SFDVKD. Trimming left V 3 bases short and J 5 bases short, with 24 bases between. The CDR3 is CATSDGVGNRETRETQYF. As DNA, the CDR3 is TGTGCCACCAGTGATGGAGTAGGGAACAGGGAGACGAGGGAGACCCAGTACTTC.

V usage is TRBV7-9 and J usage is TRBJ2-7; D not certain. This CDR3 has 11 residues. Germline V gene lookup returns CDR1 SEHNR and CDR2 FQNEAQ (reference sequence). V dropped 6 bases and J dropped 3 bases, with 6 bases sitting between them. The CDR3 sequence: CASSSIYEQYF. The CDR3 bases are TGTGCCAGCAGTTCAATCTACGAGCAGTACTTC.

This chain connects TRBV6-5 to TRBJ1-1; weak D call: TRBD1 (6 bases). Germline V lookup: CDR1 MNHEY, CDR2 SVGAGI. The CDR3 contains 12 residues. Trimming cost V 6 bases and J 11 bases, with 16 bases left between them. The chain's CDR3 is CASSGTQGRAFF. CDR3 DNA: TGTGCCAGCAGCGGGACACAGGGCCGGGCTTTCTTT.

This clone was seen only once. The gene calls are TRBV7-9 and TRBJ1-5; TRBD1 matches at 7 bases. Trimming removed 2 bases from V and 5 bases from J; junction bases left unmatched: 3. Germline V gene sequence: CDR1 SEHNR, CDR2 FQNEAQ (reference sequence). The CDR3 has 14 amino acids. This chain's CDR3 is CASSLSGGHQPQHF. CDR3 nucleotide sequence: TGTGCCAGCAGCTTATCAGGGGGTCATCAGCCCCAGCATTTT.

A single count supports this clone. This chain joins TRBV12-3 or TRBV12-4 and TRBJ2-7, with D perhaps TRBD1 (6 bases). V shed 7 bases and J shed 3 bases, with 10 bases lying between them. The CDR3 is 12 residues long. The CDR3 loop reads CASTPTGYEQYF. CDR3 nucleotides: TGTGCCAGCACCCCGACAGGCTACGAGCAGTACTTC.

The gene calls are TRBV5-1 and TRBJ2-1; 9 bases are shared with TRBD2. V dropped 6 bases and J dropped 8; count of bases not matched to a gene: 6. This CDR3 has 13 residues. Germline CDR1 reads SGHRS; CDR2 reads YFSETQ. DNA for the CDR3: TGCGCCAGCAAACAGGGACTAGCCTATGAGCAGTTCTTC. Translation gives CASKQGLAYEQFF.

This clone was seen once. The chain recombines TRBV2 with TRBJ1-5; maybe TRBD1 (6 bases). Trimming stripped 7 bases from V and 3 bases from J, with 16 bases between. The length of the CDR3 is 15 residues. The V gene's germline CDR1 is SNHLY and CDR2 FYNNEI. This CDR3 reads CASTPQGRNNQPQHF. CDR3 coding DNA: TGTGCCAGCACCCCACAGGGAAGGAACAATCAGCCCCAGCATTTT.

This clone was counted between two and nine times. The gene calls are TRBV5-1 and TRBJ1-5; 7 bases fit TRBD1. The V gene end was trimmed by 0 bases and the J gene end by 6 bases; junction bases not matched to a gene: 3. This CDR3 is 14 amino acids long. Germline loops: CDR1 SGHRS, CDR2 YFSETQ. The CDR3 DNA reads as TGCGCCAGCAGCTTGGACAGGGGAGGTCAGCCCCAGCATTTT. Encoded protein: CASSLDRGGQPQHF.

V gene TRBV5-1 combines with J gene TRBJ1-6; 9 bases are a match to TRBD1. J gave up 9 bases and V 4 bases, and 5 bases lay outside the gene matches. The CDR3 is made up of 14 amino acids. Germline loops: CDR1 SGHRS, CDR2 YFSETQ. The CDR3 bases are TGCGCCAGCAGCGCGGGACAGGGAAGTTCACCCCTCCACTTT. Its protein product is CASSAGQGSSPLHF.

The chain is built from TRBV2 and TRBJ1-1; D gene ambiguous. The CDR3 totals 14 residues. Germline CDR1 SNHLY, CDR2 FYNNEI. Trimming shortened V by 5 bases and J by 0 bases, and 10 bases separated the two germline ends. The CDR3 protein is CASSLAGMNTEAFF. The CDR3 DNA follows: TGTGCCAGCAGTCTTGCGGGCATGAACACTGAAGCTTTCTTT.

This chain joins TRBV28 and TRBJ1-1; D gene ambiguous. This CDR3 region has 16 residues. The ends were cut back, 4 bases at V and 3 bases at J, with 18 bases in the middle. Germline CDR1 MDHEN, CDR2 SYDVKM. CDR3 bases: TGTGCCAGCAGTTCCCCCGCCCGAGCTACGGACACTGAAGCTTTCTTT. Translation: CASSSPARATDTEAFF.

The rearrangement uses TRBV9 and TRBJ1-1; D is perhaps TRBD1 (5 bases). The V gene lost 4 bases and the J gene lost 1 base, with 17 bases spanning the gap. Germline V gene sequence: CDR1 SGDLS, CDR2 YYNGEE. This CDR3 is built from 16 residues. The CDR3 nucleotides read TGTGCCAGCAGCCCACGCGGGGACGGAAGGAACACTGAAGCTTTCTTT. Amino acid sequence: CASSPRGDGRNTEAFF.

This chain joins TRBV11-2 and TRBJ2-3; D is unresolved. The V end was cut by 6 bases, the J end by 4 bases, with 14 bases between. The CDR3 totals 14 residues. Germline values: CDR1 SGHAT, CDR2 FQNNGV. The CDR3 bases are TGTGCCAGCAGTGCCCCCCAGGCCCCAGATACGCAGTATTTT. Protein product: CASSAPQAPDTQYF.

In nucleotides, the CDR3 is TGTGCCAGCAGGGACAGGGAATCACCCCTCCACTTT. This encodes CASRDRESPLHF. The V call is TRBV2, the J call TRBJ1-6; TRBD1 matches 8 bases. CDR1 SNHLY and CDR2 FYNNEI come from the germline V gene. The V gene end was trimmed by 6 bases and the J gene end by 10 bases; junction bases not matched to a gene: 2. This CDR3 is 12 amino acids long.

This chain uses TRBV5-6 with TRBJ1-4; 11 nucleotides match TRBD1. J lost 8 bases, V lost 4 bases, and 13 bases had no gene match. The CDR3 is 17 amino acids. CDR1 SGHDT and CDR2 YYEEEE come from the germline V gene. CDR3 amino acids: CASSPYDGQGAYEKLFF. As DNA, the CDR3 is TGTGCCAGCAGCCCGTACGACGGACAGGGGGCATACGAAAAACTGTTTTTT.

This clone showed up just a few times. The chain has TRBV18 and TRBJ1-1, with a tentative D call TRBD1 (5 bases). There are 16 residues in the CDR3. Germline V gene lookup returns CDR1 KGHSH and CDR2 LQKENI. V dropped 3 bases and J dropped 1 base, with 15 bases sitting between them. The CDR3 coding sequence is TGTGCCAGCTCACCTGGGTGGGGCAGTTGGAACACTGAAGCTTTCTTT. Translated, it gives CASSPGWGSWNTEAFF.

V gene TRBV9 combines with J gene TRBJ1-2; 7 bases line up with TRBD1. The germline V gene has CDR1 SGDLS and CDR2 YYNGEE. There are 14 residues in the CDR3. V gave up 4 bases and J gave up 6 bases; unmatched junction bases: 9. The CDR3 nucleotides are TGTGCCAGCAGCAACCCGGGACAGTGGAATGGCTACACCTTC. Its translation is CASSNPGQWNGYTF.

The rearrangement links TRBV2 to TRBJ2-5, with 10 bases that match TRBD2. The trim removed 6 bases at V and 5 bases at J, leaving 6 bases unmatched. Germline V lookup: CDR1 SNHLY, CDR2 FYNNEI. There are 14 residues in the CDR3. CDR3 residues: CASRSGGAGETQYF. The CDR3 DNA reads TGTGCCAGCAGGAGCGGGGGGGCCGGGGAGACCCAGTACTTC. The variable domain in full, with the rest retrieved from reference TRBV2 and TRBJ2-5, is EPEVTQTPSHQVTQMGQEVILRCVPISNHLYFYWYRQILGQKVEFLVSFYNNEISEKSEIFDDQFSVERPDGSNFTLKIRSTKLEDSAMYFCASRSGGAGETQYFGPGTRLLVL.

The gene calls are TRBV24-1 and TRBJ2-2; 8 bases fit TRBD1. V was clipped by 0 bases and J by 3 bases; unmatched bases: 2. The CDR3 contains 16 residues. The germline V gene encodes CDR1 KGHDR and CDR2 SFDVKD. The CDR3, as DNA: TGTGCCACCAGTGATTTGCGACAGGGGCACACCGGGGAGCTGTTTTTT. Translated, it gives CATSDLRQGHTGELFF.

The CDR3 DNA reads TGCAGCGTCTCCCGGGACTACGAGCAGTACTTC. This sequence encodes CSVSRDYEQYF. The V and J genes are TRBV29-1 and TRBJ2-7; a weak D match, TRBD2 (5 bases). The CDR3 consists of 11 residues. Germline V gene data show CDR1 as SQVTM and CDR2 as ANQGSEA. The V and J ends lost 6 bases and 3 bases respectively, with 9 bases between them.

The V and J genes are TRBV7-9 and TRBJ1-5, with 7 bases aligning to TRBD1. Per the germline V gene, CDR1 is SEHNR and CDR2 is FQNEAQ (reference sequence). The junction had 1 base not matched to a gene; V was cut back by 11 bases and J by 0 bases. The CDR3 runs to 12 residues. CDR3 amino acids: CAGQDSNQPQHF. The DNA for the CDR3 is TGTGCCGGACAGGATAGCAATCAGCCCCAGCATTTT.

The chain recombines TRBV2 with TRBJ2-3, with a tentative D call TRBD2 (8 bases). The ends were cut back, 6 bases at V and 4 bases at J, with 17 bases in the middle. Germline V lookup: CDR1 SNHLY, CDR2 FYNNEI. CDR3 size: 15 residues. DNA for the CDR3: TGTGCCAGCAGCGGGGGGGCCCAGGGGGCAGATACGCAGTATTTT. Translation gives CASSGGAQGADTQYF. Full variable domain (missing parts from reference TRBV2 and TRBJ2-3): EPEVTQTPSHQVTQMGQEVILRCVPISNHLYFYWYRQILGQKVEFLVSFYNNEISEKSEIFDDQFSVERPDGSNFTLKIRSTKLEDSAMYFCASSGGAQGADTQYFGPGTRLTVL.

The chain is built from TRBV11-2 and TRBJ2-1; 8 bases agree with TRBD2. The V gene end was trimmed by 4 bases and the J gene end by 4 bases; junction bases not matched to a gene: 12. The CDR3 is 17 residues long. The germline V gene has CDR1 SGHAT and CDR2 FQNNGV. CDR3 in DNA: TGTGCCAGCAGCTCTATCGGCCTAGCGGGCCTATACAATGAGCAGTTCTTC. This codes for CASSSIGLAGLYNEQFF.

This CDR3 is CASSHLQGAKGQPQHF. DNA for the CDR3: TGTGCCAGTAGTCACCTACAGGGGGCGAAAGGTCAGCCCCAGCATTTT. The V call is TRBV19, the J call TRBJ1-5; 9 bases agree with TRBD1. V shed 5 bases, J shed 6 bases, and the junction held 11 bases outside the gene matches. Per germline, CDR1 LNHDA and CDR2 SQIVND (reference sequence). The CDR3 loop spans 16 amino acids.

This chain joins TRBV9 and TRBJ1-1, with 10 bases that match TRBD1. CDR1 and CDR2 from the germline V gene are SGDLS and YYNGEE. V gave up 2 bases and J gave up 6 bases; unmatched junction bases: 7. This CDR3 comprises 15 residues. CDR3 region: CASSVTGTGVAEAFF. CDR3 DNA sequence: TGTGCCAGCAGCGTGACTGGGACAGGGGTTGCTGAAGCTTTCTTT.

In DNA form, the CDR3 reads TGTGCCAGCAGTCAGGGCTCTGGAAACACCATATATTTT. Its protein is CASSQGSGNTIYF. The chain combines TRBV2 with TRBJ1-3; D perhaps matches TRBD1 (5 bases). Germline V gene lookup returns CDR1 SNHLY and CDR2 FYNNEI. V lost 5 bases, J lost 0 bases, and 5 bases lay in between. This CDR3 contains 13 residues.

The chain employs TRBV4-1 and TRBJ2-7, with 11 bases fitting TRBD2. Unmatched junction bases numbered 5, after V lost 4 bases and J lost 6 bases. Germline lookup yields CDR1 MGHRA and CDR2 YSYEKL. The CDR3 extends over 14 amino acids. Written as DNA, the CDR3 is TGCGCCAGCAGCCGGACTAGCGGGTCTAGCGAGCAGTACTTC. It yields the protein CASSRTSGSSEQYF.

The V and J genes are TRBV30 and TRBJ1-1; possible D gene TRBD1, 6 bases. The V end was cut by 4 bases, the J end by 3 bases, with 12 bases between. The germline gives CDR1 GTSNPN, CDR2 SVGIG (reference sequence). The CDR3 contains 13 residues. CDR3 sequence (DNA): TGTGCCTGGAAAACAGGGATGGACACTGAAGCTTTCTTT. The encoded protein is CAWKTGMDTEAFF.

V gene TRBV2 combines with J gene TRBJ2-3, with a possible D match to TRBD1 (6 bases). The CDR3 has 11 residues. The germline V gene has CDR1 SNHLY and CDR2 FYNNEI. Trimming pared 4 bases from V and 11 bases from J, leaving 10 bases between. The CDR3 DNA reads as TGTGCCAGCAGTGGAGGGGGAGAGCAGTATTTT. Protein sequence: CASSGGGEQYF.

This chain joins TRBV5-6 and TRBJ1-1; TRBD1 matches at 7 bases. The CDR3 is made up of 16 amino acids. The junction had 6 bases not matched to a gene; V was cut back by 0 bases and J by 1 base. The germline V gene encodes CDR1 SGHDT and CDR2 YYEEEE. The CDR3 bases are TGTGCCAGCAGCTTGGTTGGAGGGACAGCGAACACTGAAGCTTTCTTT. Encoded protein: CASSLVGGTANTEAFF.